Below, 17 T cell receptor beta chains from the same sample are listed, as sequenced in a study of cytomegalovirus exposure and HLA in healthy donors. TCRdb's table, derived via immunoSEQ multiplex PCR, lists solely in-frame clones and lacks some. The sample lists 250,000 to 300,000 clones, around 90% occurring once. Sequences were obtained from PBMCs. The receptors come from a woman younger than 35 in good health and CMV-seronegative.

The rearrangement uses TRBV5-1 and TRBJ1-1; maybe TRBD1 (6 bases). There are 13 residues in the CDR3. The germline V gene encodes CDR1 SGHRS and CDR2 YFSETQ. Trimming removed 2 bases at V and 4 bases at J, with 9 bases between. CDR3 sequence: CASSFQGSTEAFF. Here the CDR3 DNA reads TGCGCCAGCAGCTTCCAGGGGAGCACTGAAGCTTTCTTT.

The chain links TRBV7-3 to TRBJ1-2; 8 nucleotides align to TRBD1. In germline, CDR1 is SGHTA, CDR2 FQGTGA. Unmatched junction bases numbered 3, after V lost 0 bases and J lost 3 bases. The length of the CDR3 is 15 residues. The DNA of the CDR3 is TGTGCCAGCAGCTTAACCCCGACAGGGGACTATGGCTACACCTTC. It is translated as CASSLTPTGDYGYTF.

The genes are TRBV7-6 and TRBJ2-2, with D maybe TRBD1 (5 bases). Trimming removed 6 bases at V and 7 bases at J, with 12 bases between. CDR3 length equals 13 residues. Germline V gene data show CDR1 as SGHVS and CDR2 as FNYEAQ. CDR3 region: CASRGTDIGELFF. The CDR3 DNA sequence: TGTGCCAGCAGGGGAACGGACATCGGGGAGCTGTTTTTT.

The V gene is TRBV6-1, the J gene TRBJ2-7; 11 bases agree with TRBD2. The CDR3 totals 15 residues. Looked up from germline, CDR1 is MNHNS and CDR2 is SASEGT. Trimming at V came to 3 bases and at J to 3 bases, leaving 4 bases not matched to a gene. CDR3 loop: CASSEGLADIYEQYV. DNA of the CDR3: TGTGCCAGCAGTGAGGGACTAGCGGACATCTACGAGCAGTACGTC.

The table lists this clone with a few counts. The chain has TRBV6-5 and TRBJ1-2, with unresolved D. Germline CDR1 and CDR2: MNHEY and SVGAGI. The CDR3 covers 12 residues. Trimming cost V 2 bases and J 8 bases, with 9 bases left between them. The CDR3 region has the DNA TGTGCCAGCAGTTACGGTTCGGGAGGCTACACCTTC. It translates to CASSYGSGGYTF.

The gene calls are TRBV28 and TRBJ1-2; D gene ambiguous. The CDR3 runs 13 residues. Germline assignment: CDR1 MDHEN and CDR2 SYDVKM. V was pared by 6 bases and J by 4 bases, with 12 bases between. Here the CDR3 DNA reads TGTGCCAGCAGGTACACCGGGTCCTATGGCTACACCTTC. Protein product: CASRYTGSYGYTF.

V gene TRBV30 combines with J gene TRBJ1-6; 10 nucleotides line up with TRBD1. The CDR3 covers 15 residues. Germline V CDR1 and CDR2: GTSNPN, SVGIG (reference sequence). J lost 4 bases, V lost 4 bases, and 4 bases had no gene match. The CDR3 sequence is CAWTRTGGYNSPLHF. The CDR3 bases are TGTGCCTGGACTCGGACAGGGGGTTATAATTCACCCCTCCACTTT.

The CDR3 reads CASSVTGIYNEQFF. The CDR3 coding sequence is TGTGCCAGCAGTGTCACCGGGATCTACAATGAGCAGTTCTTC. V gene TRBV27 combines with J gene TRBJ2-1, with a possible D match to TRBD2 (5 bases). The CDR3 is 14 residues long. V was pared by 5 bases and J by 3 bases, with 11 bases between. Germline CDR1 MNHEY, CDR2 SMNVEV (reference sequence).

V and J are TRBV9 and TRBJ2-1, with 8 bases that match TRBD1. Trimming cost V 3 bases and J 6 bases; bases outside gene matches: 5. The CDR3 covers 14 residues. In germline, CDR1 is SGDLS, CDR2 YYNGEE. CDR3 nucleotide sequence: TGTGCCAGCAGCGACAGGACAGGGCGCAATGAGCAGTTCTTC. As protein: CASSDRTGRNEQFF.

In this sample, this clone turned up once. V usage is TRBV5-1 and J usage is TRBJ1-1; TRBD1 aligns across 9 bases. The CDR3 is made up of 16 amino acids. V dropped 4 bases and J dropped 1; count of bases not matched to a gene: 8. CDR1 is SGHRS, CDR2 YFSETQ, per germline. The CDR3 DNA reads TGCGCCAGCAGCATACCACGGACAGGGGCGAACACTGAAGCTTTCTTT. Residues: CASSIPRTGANTEAFF.

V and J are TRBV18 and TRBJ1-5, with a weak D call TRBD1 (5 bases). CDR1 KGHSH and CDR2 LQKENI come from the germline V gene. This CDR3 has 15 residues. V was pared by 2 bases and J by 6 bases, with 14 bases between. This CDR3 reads CASSPSQGGSQPQHF. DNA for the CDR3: TGTGCCAGCTCACCATCGCAGGGAGGCAGTCAGCCCCAGCATTTT.

The DNA for the CDR3 is TGTGCCAGCAGTGAGGATCTAATCTCCCGGGGAACAGATACGCAGTATTTT. Encoded protein: CASSEDLISRGTDTQYF. V gene TRBV6-1 combines with J gene TRBJ2-3; D might be TRBD2 (5 bases). This CDR3 is 17 amino acids long. Germline-derived CDR1 and CDR2 are MNHNS and SASEGT. V gave up 3 bases and J gave up 3 bases, with 19 bases separating them.

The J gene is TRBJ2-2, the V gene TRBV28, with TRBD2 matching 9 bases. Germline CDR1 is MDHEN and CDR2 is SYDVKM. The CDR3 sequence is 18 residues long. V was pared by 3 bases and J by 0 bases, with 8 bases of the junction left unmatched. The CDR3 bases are TGTGCCAGCAGTTTGGTAGCGGGGGCCTCCGCGAACACCGGGGAGCTGTTTTTT. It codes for CASSLVAGASANTGELFF.

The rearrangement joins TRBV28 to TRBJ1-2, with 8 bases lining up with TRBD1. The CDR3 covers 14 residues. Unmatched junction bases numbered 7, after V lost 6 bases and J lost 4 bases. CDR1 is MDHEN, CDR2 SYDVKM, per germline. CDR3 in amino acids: CASRVGQGSYGYTF. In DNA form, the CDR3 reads TGTGCCAGCAGGGTCGGACAGGGATCCTATGGCTACACCTTC.

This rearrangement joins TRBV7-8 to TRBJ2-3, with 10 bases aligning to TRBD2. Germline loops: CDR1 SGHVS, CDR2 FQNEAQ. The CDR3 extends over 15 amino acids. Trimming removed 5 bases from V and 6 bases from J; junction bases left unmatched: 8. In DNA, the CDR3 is TGTGCCAGCAGCCGCGGGGGTAGCGGGGGGGATACGCAGTATTTT. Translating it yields CASSRGGSGGDTQYF.

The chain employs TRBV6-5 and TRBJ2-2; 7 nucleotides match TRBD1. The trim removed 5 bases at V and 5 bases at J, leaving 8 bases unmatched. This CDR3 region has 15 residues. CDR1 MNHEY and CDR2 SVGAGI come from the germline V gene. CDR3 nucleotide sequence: TGTGCCAGCAGTACCCGACAGGGAGAAACCGGGGAGCTGTTTTTT. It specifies CASSTRQGETGELFF.

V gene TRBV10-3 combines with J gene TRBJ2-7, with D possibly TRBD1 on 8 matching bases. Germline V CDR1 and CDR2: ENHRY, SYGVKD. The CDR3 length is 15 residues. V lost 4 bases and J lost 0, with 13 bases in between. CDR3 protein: CAISATGGGSYEQYV. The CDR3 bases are TGTGCCATCAGTGCTACAGGGGGGGGCTCCTACGAGCAGTACGTC.